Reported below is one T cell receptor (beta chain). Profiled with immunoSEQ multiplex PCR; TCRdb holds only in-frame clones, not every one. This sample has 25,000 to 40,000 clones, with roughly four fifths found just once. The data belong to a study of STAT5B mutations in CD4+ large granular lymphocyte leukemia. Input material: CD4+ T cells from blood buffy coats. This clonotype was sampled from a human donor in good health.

CDR3 sequence reads: CASRPVDRGGSPLHF. The CDR3 nucleotides read TGTGCCAGCCGCCCCGTAGACAGGGGGGGTTCACCCCTCCACTTT. This sequence joins TRBV28 and TRBJ1-6, with 9 bases aligning to TRBD1. The CDR3 contains 15 residues. V lost 8 bases to trimming and J lost 9 bases; unmatched junction nucleotides: 11. CDR1 is MDHEN and CDR2 is SYDVKM in the germline V gene.